This TCR beta chain was identified in a study of blood T cell repertoires in COVID-19. As for the study in general: The study drew acute and convalescent COVID-19 samples from the United States, Italy and Spain.

This CDR3 is built from 17 residues. V lost 4 bases, J lost 6 bases, and 22 bases lay in between. The germline CDR1 and CDR2 sequences are LGHDT and YNNKEL (reference sequence). Using immunoSEQ multiplex PCR, the repertoire was profiled, and TCRdb retains in-frame clones only, with some absent. This sample carries 160,000 or so clones, about 88% of them seen once, and the ten largest clones take 1% to 1.5%. Participants, about 18 to 100 years old, spanned about two dozen US areas. Researchers sorted participants into cohorts using their self-reported clinical history. Sequencing used PBMCs or T cells enriched from blood (not recorded which). The chain employs TRBV3-1 (or the pseudogene TRBV3-2) and TRBJ2-1; TRBD2 might be the D (6 bases). The sequence was obtained from a human donor with acute COVID-19. The donor label of this sample is uncertain. CDR3 protein: CASSPSGVPGRSNEQFF. CDR3 coding DNA: TGTGCCAGCAGCCCCTCGGGGGTGCCCGGCCGGTCCAATGAGCAGTTCTTC.